This entry concerns a single TCR beta chain. Its antigen remains unknown. Diagnostic assessment was based on clinical symptoms, serum thyroxine and TRAb, thyroid ultrasound and orbital computed tomography. This entry is derived from a study of T cells in Graves' hyperthyroidism and ophthalmopathy. The study, taken as a whole, reports: Ophthalmopathy and stable hyperthyroidism were separated by a 13 V-J model. Peripheral blood also featured most of the thyroid clonotypes expanded above 0.001. Before onset, by a median of approximately 6.8 months, the model predicted ophthalmopathy.

RNA transcripts gave rise to amplified TCR beta CDR3 regions. A first-round RT-PCR of the TCR CDR3 used the HTBI primer set. TCRdb called the multiplex PCR reads again in MiXCR, with one record for every CDR3 protein. Counted here are 660,000 or so distinct CDR3 sequences, about 45% occurring once; the ten biggest clones make up 6.5% to 9%. The CDR3 totals 17 residues. V lost 8 bases, J lost 5 bases, and 15 bases stayed unmatched. Germline V CDR1 and CDR2: SNHLY, FYNNEI. Sequenced material: peripheral blood or thyroid tissue (not recorded which). The chain combines TRBV2 with TRBJ1-5, with 10 positions matching TRBD1. The receptor was isolated from an adult man with Graves' disease, either hyperthyroidism or ophthalmopathy (not recorded which). CDR3 sequence (DNA): TGTGCCAGCTTACCGGGACAGGGGTTTGATAGGGATCAGCCCCAGCATTTT. Protein sequence: CASLPGQGFDRDQPQHF.